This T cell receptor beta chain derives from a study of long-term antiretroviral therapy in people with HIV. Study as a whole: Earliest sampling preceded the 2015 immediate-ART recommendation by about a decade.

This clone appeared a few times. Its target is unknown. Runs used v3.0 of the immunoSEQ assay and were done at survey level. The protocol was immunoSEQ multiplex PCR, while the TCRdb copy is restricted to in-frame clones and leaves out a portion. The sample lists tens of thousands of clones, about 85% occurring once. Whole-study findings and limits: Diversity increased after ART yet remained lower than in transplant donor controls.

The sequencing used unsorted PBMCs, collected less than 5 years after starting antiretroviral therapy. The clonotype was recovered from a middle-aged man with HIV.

The CDR3 region has the DNA TGTGCCAGCAGCCCACCAGGAGGGGTGATCACAGATACGCAGTATTTT. Translating gives CASSPPGGVITDTQYF. J is TRBJ2-3 and V is TRBV14; maybe TRBD2 (6 bases). This CDR3 is 16 amino acids long. The germline CDR1 and CDR2 sequences are SGHDN and FVKESK. With 4 bases removed from V and 2 bases from J, the gap between germline ends came to 16 bases.